Sequencing of this T cell receptor beta chain was carried out in a study of cytomegalovirus exposure and HLA in healthy donors. Notes on the study in general: When analyzed later, a missense DCLRE1C variant was found to be linked to TCR beta V- and J-gene trimming. A later look showed TCR association rates differing by HLA locus, highest for DRB1 and lowest for HLA-C.

On this clone: Its antigen remains unknown.

Vbeta (60) and Jbeta (13) primers were used in the PCR. Data came from immunoSEQ multiplex PCR; TCRdb stores just in-frame clones and leaves some out. The repertoire holds about 140,000 clones, with 60% to 85% as singletons. Healthy bone marrow donors formed the donor group. This receptor was identified in a male donor in good health and CMV-seronegative. Sequenced input: PBMCs.

CDR3 sequence (DNA): TGTGCCAGCACCTCCCACCCCGGGGTTCGAGAGACCCAGTACTTC. Translating it yields CASTSHPGVRETQYF. The chain combines TRBV2 with TRBJ2-5; possible D gene TRBD2, 5 bases. Trimming took 7 bases from V and 4 from J, leaving 19 bases between them. Germline values: CDR1 SNHLY, CDR2 FYNNEI. The CDR3 sequence is 15 residues long.